What follows describes a single T cell receptor beta chain. TCRdb passed the PCR reads through MiXCR, listing each CDR3 protein once. The sample contains thousands of distinct CDR3 sequences, roughly 52% of which appear only once. The data stem from a study of immune characterization of retroperitoneal liposarcoma. The CDR3 has 17 residues. Deletions cut 4 bases from V and 1 base from J, with 17 bases between. Germline CDR1 reads MNHGY; CDR2 reads SVAAGI. This chain uses TRBV6-9 with TRBJ2-1; weak D call: TRBD2 (6 bases). The sequence derives from a female donor with retroperitoneal liposarcoma. Sequenced material: tumor tissue. The chain's CDR3 is CASSLGGRKGSYNEQFF. In DNA form, the CDR3 reads TGTGCCAGCAGTTTAGGTGGGAGGAAGGGGTCCTACAATGAGCAGTTCTTC.